The T cell receptor (beta chain) described here comes from a study of Ad26.COV2.S vaccination and SARS-CoV-2 variants. The V end lost 5 bases, the J end lost 1 base, and 8 bases lay between the germline ends. This CDR3 contains 13 residues. Germline lookup yields CDR1 MNHEY and CDR2 SVGAGI. Assay used: immunoSEQ multiplex PCR; TCRdb lists only in-frame clones, some missing. The sample lists roughly 380,000 clones; around 90% were seen once. The chain uses TRBV6-5 and TRBJ1-2; D uncertain. This TCR was recovered from a human donor who had recovered from COVID-19. Sequenced here: peripheral blood, sampled after recovery from COVID-19. This CDR3 is CASSRTVNYGYTF. CDR3 bases: TGTGCCAGCAGTCGAACAGTTAACTATGGCTACACCTTC.